This TCR beta chain is from a study of vaccination and CD4 T cells after COVID-19. On this clonotype: Its antigen remains unidentified.

Cultured CD4+ T cells had their DNA profiled by the Oncomine TCR Beta short-read assay. In TCRdb, the PCR reads were re-called with MiXCR into one record per CDR3 protein. Altogether 7,500 to 10,000 distinct CDR3 sequences are present, 60% being singletons, with the ten largest covering about an eighth. Treatment meaning: roughly 10-day PBMC culture with coronavirus spike peptide pools or control peptides (ViraFEST assay). The clonotype originates from a human donor with COVID-19. The material sequenced was cultured CD4+ T cells from blood, taken after SARS-CoV-2 vaccination.

The CDR3 spells CSAELNDEQFF. CDR3 DNA: TGCAGTGCTGAACTAAACGATGAGCAGTTCTTC. The chain couples TRBV20-1 to TRBJ2-1, with D unresolved. The V gene lost 5 bases and the J gene lost 8 bases, with 10 bases spanning the gap. Per germline, CDR1 DFQATT and CDR2 SNEGSKA (reference sequence). This CDR3 is built from 11 residues.